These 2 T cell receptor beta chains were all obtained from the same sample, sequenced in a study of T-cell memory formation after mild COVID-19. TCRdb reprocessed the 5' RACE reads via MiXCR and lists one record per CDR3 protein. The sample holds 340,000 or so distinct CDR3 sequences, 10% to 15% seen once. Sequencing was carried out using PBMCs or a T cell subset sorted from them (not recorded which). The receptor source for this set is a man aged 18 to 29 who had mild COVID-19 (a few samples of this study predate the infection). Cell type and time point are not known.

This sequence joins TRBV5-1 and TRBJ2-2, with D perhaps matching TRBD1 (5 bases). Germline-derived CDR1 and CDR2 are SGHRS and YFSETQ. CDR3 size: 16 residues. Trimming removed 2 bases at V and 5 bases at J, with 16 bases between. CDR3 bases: TGCGCCAGCAGCTTCCGCGAGGCAGGGTGGACCGGGGAGCTGTTTTTT. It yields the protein CASSFREAGWTGELFF. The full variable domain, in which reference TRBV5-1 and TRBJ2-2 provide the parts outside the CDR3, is KAGVTQTPRYLIKTRGQQVTLSCSPISGHRSVSWYQQTPGQGLQFLFEYFSETQRNKGNFPGRFSGRQFSNSRSEMNVSTLELGDSALYLCASSFREAGWTGELFFGEGSRLTVL.

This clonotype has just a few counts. The CDR3 nucleotides are TGCGCCAGCAGCTGGATAGGGTTAGATAATTCACCCCTCCACTTT. Amino acid sequence: CASSWIGLDNSPLHF. The V call is TRBV5-1, the J call TRBJ1-6; D is uncertain. This CDR3 is 15 amino acids long. Trimming left V 3 bases short and J 5 bases short, with 12 bases between. CDR1 is SGHRS, CDR2 YFSETQ, per germline.